This T cell receptor beta chain comes out of a study of blood T cell repertoires in COVID-19. At the level of the study: Sources were T cells, B-cell-depleted T cells, or PBMCs; the material itself was cDNA or gDNA.

V was pared by 2 bases and J by 2 bases, with 13 bases between. The CDR3 sequence is 15 residues long. Germline lookup yields CDR1 SGHRS and CDR2 YFSETQ. Libraries were prepared by immunoSEQ multiplex PCR; TCRdb keeps only in-frame clonotypes and omits some of them. This repertoire shows 250,000 to 400,000 clones, around 90% found once; its top ten account for roughly 5%. This clonotype was sampled from a man aged 55 to 70 who had recovered from COVID-19. Sequencing was carried out using PBMCs or T cells enriched from blood (not recorded which). The chain joins TRBV5-1 to TRBJ2-5; tentative D call: TRBD1 (6 bases). The CDR3, as DNA: TGCGCCAGCAGCTTATACAGGGTCGGTCAAGAGACCCAGTACTTC. Residues: CASSLYRVGQETQYF.